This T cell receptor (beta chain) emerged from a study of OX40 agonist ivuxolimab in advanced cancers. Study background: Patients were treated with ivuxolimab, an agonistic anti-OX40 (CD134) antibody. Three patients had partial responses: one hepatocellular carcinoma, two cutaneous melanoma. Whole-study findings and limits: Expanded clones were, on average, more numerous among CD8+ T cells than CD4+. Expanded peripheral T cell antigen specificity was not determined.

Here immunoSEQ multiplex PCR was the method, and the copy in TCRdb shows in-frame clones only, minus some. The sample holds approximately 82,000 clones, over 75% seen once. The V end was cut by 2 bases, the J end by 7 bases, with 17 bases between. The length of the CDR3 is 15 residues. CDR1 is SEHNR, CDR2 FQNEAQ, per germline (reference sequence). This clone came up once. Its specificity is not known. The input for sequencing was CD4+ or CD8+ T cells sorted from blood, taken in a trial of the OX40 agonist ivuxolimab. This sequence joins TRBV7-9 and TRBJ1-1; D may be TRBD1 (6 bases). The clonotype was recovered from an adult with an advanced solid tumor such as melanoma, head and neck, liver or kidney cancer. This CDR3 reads CASSLRSTWDNEAFF. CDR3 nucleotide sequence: TGTGCCAGCAGCTTACGATCTACATGGGACAATGAAGCTTTCTTT.